A selection of T cell receptor beta chains follows, all from one sample in a study of blood T cell repertoires in COVID-19. Assay used: immunoSEQ multiplex PCR; TCRdb lists only in-frame clones, some missing. The sample lists 90,000 to 150,000 clones; around three quarters were seen once. The sample consisted of peripheral blood. Source of these receptors: a woman at least 80 years old with acute or convalescent COVID-19. The CDR3 runs from the conserved cysteine through the conserved F or W. The D gene is left open where the match is weak. Clone size is stated in some rows and not others, as once, few, many or a class when expanded.

DNA,CDR3,V,size,D,length,J
TGTGCCAGCAGCCCAACTAGCGGGGGGGAAGCCTACGAGCAGTACTTC,CASSPTSGGEAYEQYF,TRBV5-4,-,TRBD2,16,TRBJ2-7
TGTGCCAGTAGTGCACAGGGTTTGGAGTACGAGCAGTACTTC,CASSAQGLEYEQYF,TRBV19,-,-,14,TRBJ2-7
TGTGCCAGCAGCTTAGAGCTCGCTGGTAATCAGCCCCAGCATTTT,CASSLELAGNQPQHF,TRBV7-8,-,-,15,TRBJ1-5
TGTGCCAGCTCACCACGGCTAGGGGACACAGATACGCAGTATTTT,CASSPRLGDTDTQYF,TRBV18,-,-,15,TRBJ2-3
TGCGCCAGCAGCCAAGCCCAGCCGCACCAGGGTGAAACTGAAGCTTTCTTT,CASSQAQPHQGETEAFF,TRBV4-3,-,-,17,TRBJ1-1
TGTGCCAGCCGGGGGTCATGGCCCCAGCATTTT,CASRGSWPQHF,TRBV6-6,-,-,11,TRBJ1-5
TGTGCCAGCAGGGAACAGGTGAACACTGAAGCTTTCTTT,CASREQVNTEAFF,TRBV27,few,-,13,TRBJ1-1
TGTGCCAGCAGCTCCAGAGGGGTAGCGGGGGAGATGGGGCAGTACTTC,CASSSRGVAGEMGQYF,TRBV4-2,-,TRBD2,16,TRBJ2-7
TGCGCCAGCAGCTTCGGGACAACGGATGGCTACACCTTC,CASSFGTTDGYTF,TRBV5-1,few,-,13,TRBJ1-2
TGTGCCAGCAGCCCCGGGACTAGCGTTGGCATTCAGTACTTC,CASSPGTSVGIQYF,TRBV9,-,TRBD2,14,TRBJ2-4
TGTGCCAGCAGTTACTCGGCAGGGGCTGGGTCACCCCTCCACTTT,CASSYSAGAGSPLHF,TRBV6-5,-,-,15,TRBJ1-6
TGTGCCTGGAGTTGGGACAGAACTGATAATTCACCCCTCCACTTT,CAWSWDRTDNSPLHF,TRBV30,-,TRBD1,15,TRBJ1-6
TGTGCCAGCAGTTCCTACGGACAGGGCAACTACGAGCAGTACTTC,CASSSYGQGNYEQYF,TRBV7-2,-,TRBD1,15,TRBJ2-7
TGTGCCAGCACTTACCTACAGGGGGCTTATGGCTACACCTTC,CASTYLQGAYGYTF,TRBV6-2/TRBV6-3,-,TRBD1,14,TRBJ1-2
TGCGCCAGCAGCCTCCCTGATTCGGCAACTAATGAAAAACTGTTTTTT,CASSLPDSATNEKLFF,TRBV5-1,-,-,16,TRBJ1-4
TGTGCCAGCAGCGTAGATGGGGGCTCCGATACGCAGTATTTT,CASSVDGGSDTQYF,TRBV9,-,-,14,TRBJ2-3
TGTGCCAGCAGTGTTCGGGGACAGGGGGTCATCTATGGCTACACCTTC,CASSVRGQGVIYGYTF,TRBV2,few,TRBD1,16,TRBJ1-2
TGTGCCAGCAGTTTAACGGGAGGACCCACCGGGGAGCTGTTTTTT,CASSLTGGPTGELFF,TRBV28,-,TRBD2,15,TRBJ2-2
TGCAGTTCCAGTGAACAGAACACTGAAGCTTTCTTT,CSSSEQNTEAFF,TRBV20-1,-,-,12,TRBJ1-1
TGTGCCAGCAGCGTCGCGCCTAACACAGATACGCAGTATTTT,CASSVAPNTDTQYF,TRBV3-1/TRBV3-2,-,-,14,TRBJ2-3
TGCGCCAGCAGCTTGGATTCAGGAACCGCAACTAATGAAAAACTGTTTTTT,CASSLDSGTATNEKLFF,TRBV5-1,many,-,17,TRBJ1-4
TGTGCCAGCAGCCAAGATACGTTCGGGGATCAGCCCCAGCATTTT,CASSQDTFGDQPQHF,TRBV4-2,-,-,15,TRBJ1-5
TGTGCCAGCAGCGCCTCCGGGACAAAGAACACTGAAGCTTTCTTT,CASSASGTKNTEAFF,TRBV9,once,-,15,TRBJ1-1
TGTGCCAGCAGCACCAGGGGTCGCAATCAGCCCCAGCATTTT,CASSTRGRNQPQHF,TRBV7-2,-,-,14,TRBJ1-5
TGTGCCAGCAGCACCGGGGACAGGGGGCATGCAGATACGCAGTATTTT,CASSTGDRGHADTQYF,TRBV9,-,TRBD1,16,TRBJ2-3
TGCGCCAGCGGACTGACAGGTCCCTACAATGAGCAGTTCTTC,CASGLTGPYNEQFF,TRBV5-1,-,-,14,TRBJ2-1
TGTGCCAGCAGTTCAGGGCTCGTCCATTCACCCCTCCACTTT,CASSSGLVHSPLHF,TRBV6-2/TRBV6-3,few,-,14,TRBJ1-6
TGTGCCAGTAGTCTGGGGGGGCCTTTTTTGAACACTGAAGCTTTCTTT,CASSLGGPFLNTEAFF,TRBV19,once,-,16,TRBJ1-1
TGTGCCAGCAGCAAGGGACAGGGTTTCGGCAATCAGCCCCAGCATTTT,CASSKGQGFGNQPQHF,TRBV21-1,-,-,16,TRBJ1-5
TGCGCCAGCAGCTTGGGTCAGGTGACTGAAGCTTTCTTT,CASSLGQVTEAFF,TRBV5-1,-,-,13,TRBJ1-1
TGTGCCAGCAGCCGGGGGGGCAGGACTGAAGCTTTCTTT,CASSRGGRTEAFF,TRBV5-6,-,-,13,TRBJ1-1
TGTGCCAGCAGCTCAGTCACAACTAATGAAAAACTGTTTTTT,CASSSVTTNEKLFF,TRBV7-8,-,-,14,TRBJ1-4
TGCGCCAGCAGCCAACCTAGCGGGGATTCCGGGGAGCTGTTTTTT,CASSQPSGDSGELFF,TRBV4-3,-,TRBD2,15,TRBJ2-2
TGTGCCTGGAGTCCCGGACTAGCAAAAGAGACCCAGTACTTC,CAWSPGLAKETQYF,TRBV30,-,TRBD2,14,TRBJ2-5
TGTGCCACCAGCAGAGATGTGGTTAGGGGGAGACAGCCCCAGCATTTT,CATSRDVVRGRQPQHF,TRBV15,-,-,16,TRBJ1-5